This TCR beta chain came from a study of CD8 T cells in ankylosing spondylitis. This clonotype was seen ten or more times. Its matching antigen is unknown. Whole-study results and caveats: In ankylosing spondylitis blood, a motif of eight highly homologous TCR beta variants appeared characteristic. Reportedly, matched ankylosing spondylitis synovial fluid was significantly enriched for disease-linked clones. Some of the motif variants had earlier been found in reactive arthritis patients' fluid and blood. Relatively rare in peripheral blood, disease-linked clones were also CD8+.

The CDR3 runs 16 residues. After removal of 2 bases from V and 2 bases from J, the junction contained 7 bases not matched to a gene. Germline CDR1 is MNHEY and CDR2 is SMNVEV (reference sequence). TCR beta libraries were made by quantitative 5'-RACE with molecular barcodes. TCRdb passed the 5' RACE reads through MiXCR, listing each CDR3 protein once. The repertoire has tens of thousands of distinct CDR3 sequences, about 8.1% of them found once; the top ten carry 25% to 35%. The sequence was collected from a male donor with ankylosing spondylitis. Material for sequencing was blood, either unsorted or a sorted T cell fraction (not recorded which). The chain links TRBV27 to TRBJ2-5; 8 positions match TRBD2. Here the CDR3 DNA reads TGTGCCAGCAGTTTACAGCTAGCGGGTCCACAAGAGACCCAGTACTTC. Protein sequence: CASSLQLAGPQETQYF.